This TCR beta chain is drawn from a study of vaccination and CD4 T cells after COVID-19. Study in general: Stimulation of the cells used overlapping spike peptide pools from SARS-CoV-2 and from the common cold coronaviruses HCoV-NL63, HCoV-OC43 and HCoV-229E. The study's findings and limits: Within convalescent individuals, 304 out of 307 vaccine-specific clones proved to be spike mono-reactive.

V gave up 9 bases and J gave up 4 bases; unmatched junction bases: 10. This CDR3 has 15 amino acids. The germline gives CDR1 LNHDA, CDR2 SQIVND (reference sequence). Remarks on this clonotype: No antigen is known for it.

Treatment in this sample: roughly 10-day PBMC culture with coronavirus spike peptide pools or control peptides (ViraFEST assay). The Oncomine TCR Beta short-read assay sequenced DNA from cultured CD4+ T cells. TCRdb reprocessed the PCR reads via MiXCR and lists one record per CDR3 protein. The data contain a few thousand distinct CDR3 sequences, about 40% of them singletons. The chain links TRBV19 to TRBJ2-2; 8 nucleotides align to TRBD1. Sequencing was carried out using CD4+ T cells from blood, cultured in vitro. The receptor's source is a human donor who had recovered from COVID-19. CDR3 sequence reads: CASQGQGWGTGELFF. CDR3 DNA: TGTGCCAGCCAAGGACAGGGTTGGGGCACCGGGGAGCTGTTTTTT.